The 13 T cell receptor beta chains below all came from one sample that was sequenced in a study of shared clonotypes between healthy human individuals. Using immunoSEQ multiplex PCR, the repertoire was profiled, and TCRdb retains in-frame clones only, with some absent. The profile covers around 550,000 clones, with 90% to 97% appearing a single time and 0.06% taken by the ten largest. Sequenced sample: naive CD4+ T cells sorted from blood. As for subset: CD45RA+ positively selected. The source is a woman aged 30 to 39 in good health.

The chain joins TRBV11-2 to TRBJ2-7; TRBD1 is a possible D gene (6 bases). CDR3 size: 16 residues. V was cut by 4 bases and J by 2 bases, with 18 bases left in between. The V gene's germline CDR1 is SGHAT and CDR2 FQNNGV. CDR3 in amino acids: CASSSLFTGKTYEQYF. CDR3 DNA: TGTGCCAGCAGCTCCCTATTCACAGGGAAGACCTACGAGCAGTACTTC.

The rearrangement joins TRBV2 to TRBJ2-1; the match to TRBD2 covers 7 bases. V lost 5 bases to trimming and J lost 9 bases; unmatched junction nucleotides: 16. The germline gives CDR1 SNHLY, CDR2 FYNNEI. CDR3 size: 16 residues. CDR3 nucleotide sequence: TGTGCCAGCAGTTCCGTGGGAGGGCCCCCTCTCCGTGAGCAGTTCTTC. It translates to CASSSVGGPPLREQFF. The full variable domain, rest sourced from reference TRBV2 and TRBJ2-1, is EPEVTQTPSHQVTQMGQEVILRCVPISNHLYFYWYRQILGQKVEFLVSFYNNEISEKSEIFDDQFSVERPDGSNFTLKIRSTKLEDSAMYFCASSSVGGPPLREQFFGPGTRLTVL.

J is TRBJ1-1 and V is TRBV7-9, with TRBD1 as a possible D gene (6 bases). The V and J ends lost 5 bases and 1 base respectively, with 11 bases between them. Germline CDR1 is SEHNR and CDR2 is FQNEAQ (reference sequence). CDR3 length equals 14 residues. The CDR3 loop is CASSARTANTEAFF. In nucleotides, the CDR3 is TGTGCCAGCAGCGCACGGACAGCGAACACTGAAGCTTTCTTT. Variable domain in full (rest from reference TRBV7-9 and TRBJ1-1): DTGVSQNPRHKITKRGQNVTFRCDPISEHNRLYWYRQTLGQGPEFLTYFQNEAQLEKSRLLSDRFSAERPKGSFSTLEIQRTEQGDSAMYLCASSARTANTEAFFGQGTRLTVV.

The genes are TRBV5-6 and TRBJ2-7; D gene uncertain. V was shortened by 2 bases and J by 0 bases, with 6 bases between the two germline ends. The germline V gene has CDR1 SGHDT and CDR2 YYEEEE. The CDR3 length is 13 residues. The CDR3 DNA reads TGTGCCAGCAGCTTAGTGATCTCCTACGAGCAGTACTTC. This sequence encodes CASSLVISYEQYF.

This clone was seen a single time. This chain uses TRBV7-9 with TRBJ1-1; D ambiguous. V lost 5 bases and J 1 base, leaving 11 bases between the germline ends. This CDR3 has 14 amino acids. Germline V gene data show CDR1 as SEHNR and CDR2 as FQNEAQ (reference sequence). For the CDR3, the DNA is TGTGCCAGCAGCCCGGGAACGGCGAACACTGAAGCTTTCTTT. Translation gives CASSPGTANTEAFF.

The chain's CDR3 is CASSLERTSGGSSYNEQFF. Here the CDR3 DNA reads TGTGCCAGCAGCTTGGAGCGGACTAGCGGGGGAAGCTCCTACAATGAGCAGTTCTTC. The J gene is TRBJ2-1, the V gene TRBV5-8, with 13 nucleotides matching TRBD2. V shed 0 bases and J 0 bases; nucleotides not matched to a gene: 6. CDR1 is SGHTS and CDR2 is YDEGEE in the germline V gene. This CDR3 is 19 amino acids long.

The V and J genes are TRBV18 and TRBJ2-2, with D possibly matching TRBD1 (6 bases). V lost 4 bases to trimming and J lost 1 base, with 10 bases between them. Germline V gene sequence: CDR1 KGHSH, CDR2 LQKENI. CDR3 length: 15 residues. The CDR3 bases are TGTGCCAGCTCACGGACAGAACTGAACACCGGGGAGCTGTTTTTT. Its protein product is CASSRTELNTGELFF.

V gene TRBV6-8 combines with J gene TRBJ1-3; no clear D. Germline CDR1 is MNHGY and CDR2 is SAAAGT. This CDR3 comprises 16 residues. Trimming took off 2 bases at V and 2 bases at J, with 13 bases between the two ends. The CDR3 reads CASSYPNRGPGNTIYF. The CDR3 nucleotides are TGTGCCAGCAGTTACCCCAACCGGGGTCCTGGAAACACCATATATTTT.

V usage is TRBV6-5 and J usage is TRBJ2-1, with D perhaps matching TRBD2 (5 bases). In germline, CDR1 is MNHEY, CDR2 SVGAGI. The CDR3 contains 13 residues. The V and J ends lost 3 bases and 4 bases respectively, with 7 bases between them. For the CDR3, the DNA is TGTGCCAGCAGTTATCCGGGGTACAATGAGCAGTTCTTC. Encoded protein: CASSYPGYNEQFF.

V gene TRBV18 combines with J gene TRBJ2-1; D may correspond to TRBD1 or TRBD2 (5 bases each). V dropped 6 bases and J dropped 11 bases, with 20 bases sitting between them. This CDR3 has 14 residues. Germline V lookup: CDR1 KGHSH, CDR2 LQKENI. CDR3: CASSTGTSTMKQFF. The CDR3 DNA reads TGTGCCAGCTCGACCGGGACGAGTACAATGAAGCAGTTCTTC.

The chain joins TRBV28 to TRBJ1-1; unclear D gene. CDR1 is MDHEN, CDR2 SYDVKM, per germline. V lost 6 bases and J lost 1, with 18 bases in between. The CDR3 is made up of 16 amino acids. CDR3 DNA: TGTGCCAGCAGCCTCACTGGACGGGCTCGGAACACTGAAGCTTTCTTT. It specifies CASSLTGRARNTEAFF.

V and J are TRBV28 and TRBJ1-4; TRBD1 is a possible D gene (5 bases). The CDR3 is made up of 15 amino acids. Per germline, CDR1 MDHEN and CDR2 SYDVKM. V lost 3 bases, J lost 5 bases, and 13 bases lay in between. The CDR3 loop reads CASSFLGTTNEKLFF. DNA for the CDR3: TGTGCCAGCAGTTTCCTCGGGACTACGAATGAAAAACTGTTTTTT.

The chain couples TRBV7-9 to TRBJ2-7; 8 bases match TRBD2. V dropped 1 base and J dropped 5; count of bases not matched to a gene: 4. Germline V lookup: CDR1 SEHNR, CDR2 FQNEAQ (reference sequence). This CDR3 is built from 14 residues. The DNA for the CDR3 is TGTGCCAGCAGCTTAGTGGCGGGAGGAAACGAGCAGTACTTC. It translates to CASSLVAGGNEQYF.